This T cell receptor beta chain comes out of a study of cytomegalovirus exposure and HLA in healthy donors. As for this clone: The antigen is undetermined.

The CDR3 is 15 amino acids. Germline assignment: CDR1 LNHNV and CDR2 YYDKDF (reference sequence). The ends were cut back, 2 bases at V and 4 bases at J, with 12 bases in the middle. Study-level results: Subsequent analysis revealed that first-cohort TCR clusters tended to co-occur in the 95 to 150 validation repertoires.

The table came from immunoSEQ multiplex PCR; TCRdb's copy has only in-frame clones and leaves some out. Among 150,000 to 200,000 clones listed, around 86% were seen once. This receptor was taken from a young man in good health and CMV-seropositive. Sequenced sample: PBMCs. The genes are TRBV15 and TRBJ1-3; D not resolved. The CDR3 DNA follows: TGTGCCACCAGCAGACCCCCGGCAGGAGGAAACACCATATATTTT. The encoded protein is CATSRPPAGGNTIYF. The full variable domain, with the rest looked up from reference TRBV15 and TRBJ1-3, is DAMVIQNPRYQVTQFGKPVTLSCSQTLNHNVMYWYQQKSSQAPKLLFHYYDKDFNNEADTPDNFQSRRPNTSFCFLDIRSPGLGDTAMYLCATSRPPAGGNTIYFGEGSWLTVV.